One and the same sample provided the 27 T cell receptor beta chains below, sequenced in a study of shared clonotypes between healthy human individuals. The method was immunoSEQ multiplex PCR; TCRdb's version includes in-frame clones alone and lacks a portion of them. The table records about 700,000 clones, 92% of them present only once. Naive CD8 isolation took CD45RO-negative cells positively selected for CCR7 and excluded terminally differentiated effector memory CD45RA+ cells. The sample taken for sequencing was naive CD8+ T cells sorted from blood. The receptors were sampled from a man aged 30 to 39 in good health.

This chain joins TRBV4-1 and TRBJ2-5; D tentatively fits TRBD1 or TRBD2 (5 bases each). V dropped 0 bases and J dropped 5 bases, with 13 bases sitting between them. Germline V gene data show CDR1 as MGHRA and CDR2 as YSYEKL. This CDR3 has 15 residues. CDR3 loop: CASSQEGDPSETQYF. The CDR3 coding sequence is TGCGCCAGCAGCCAAGAGGGGGATCCTTCGGAGACCCAGTACTTC.

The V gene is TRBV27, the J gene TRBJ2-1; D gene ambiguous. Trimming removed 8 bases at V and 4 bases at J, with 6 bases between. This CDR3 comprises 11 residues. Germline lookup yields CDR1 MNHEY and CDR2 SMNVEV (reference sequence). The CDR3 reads CASFGYNEQFF. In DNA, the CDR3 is TGTGCCAGCTTTGGGTACAATGAGCAGTTCTTC.

The CDR3 protein is CASSHQEPLDYEQYF. CDR3 DNA sequence: TGTGCCAGCAGTCACCAGGAGCCACTGGACTACGAGCAGTACTTC. The rearrangement links TRBV11-2 to TRBJ2-7; D gene uncertain. V dropped 6 bases and J dropped 3 bases, with 18 bases sitting between them. Germline V CDR1 and CDR2: SGHAT, FQNNGV. This CDR3 is 15 amino acids long.

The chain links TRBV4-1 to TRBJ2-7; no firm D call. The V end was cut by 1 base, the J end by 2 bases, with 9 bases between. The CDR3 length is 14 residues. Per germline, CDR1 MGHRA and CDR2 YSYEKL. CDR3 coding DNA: TGCGCCAGCAGCCAAGGCCCCAATACCTACGAGCAGTACTTC. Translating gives CASSQGPNTYEQYF.

CDR3 protein: CASRRGIANEQFF. The DNA of the CDR3 is TGTGCCAGCAGACGAGGGATTGCCAATGAGCAGTTCTTC. V and J are TRBV27 and TRBJ2-1, with D possibly matching TRBD2 (5 bases). CDR1 is MNHEY and CDR2 is SMNVEV in the germline V gene (reference sequence). The CDR3 totals 13 residues. The germline V and J ends were trimmed by 6 bases and 6 bases, with 12 bases remaining between them.

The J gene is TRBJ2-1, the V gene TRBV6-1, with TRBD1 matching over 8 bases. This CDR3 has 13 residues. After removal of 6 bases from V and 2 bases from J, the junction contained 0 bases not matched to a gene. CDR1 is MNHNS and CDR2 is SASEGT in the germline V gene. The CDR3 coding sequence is TGTGCCAGCAGGGGACAGGCCTACAATGAGCAGTTCTTC. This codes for CASRGQAYNEQFF.

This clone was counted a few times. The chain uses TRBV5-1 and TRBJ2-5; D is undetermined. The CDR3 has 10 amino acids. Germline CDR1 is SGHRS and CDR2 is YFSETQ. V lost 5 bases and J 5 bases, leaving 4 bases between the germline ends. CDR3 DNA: TGCGCCAGCAGGGGGGAGACCCAGTACTTC. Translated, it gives CASRGETQYF.

Here the CDR3 reads CASSYSGNYNEQFF. As DNA, the CDR3 is TGTGCCAGTAGTTATAGCGGGAACTACAATGAGCAGTTCTTC. The V gene is TRBV19, the J gene TRBJ2-1, with 8 bases matching TRBD2. Germline V gene lookup returns CDR1 LNHDA and CDR2 SQIVND (reference sequence). The CDR3 is made up of 14 amino acids. J was trimmed by 3 bases and V by 5 bases; bases with no gene match: 3. The variable domain in full, completed from reference TRBV19 and TRBJ2-1, reads DGGITQSPKYLFRKEGQNVTLSCEQNLNHDAMYWYRQDPGQGLRLIYYSQIVNDFQKGDIAEGYSVSREKKESFPLTVTSAQKNPTAFYLCASSYSGNYNEQFFGPGTRLTVL.

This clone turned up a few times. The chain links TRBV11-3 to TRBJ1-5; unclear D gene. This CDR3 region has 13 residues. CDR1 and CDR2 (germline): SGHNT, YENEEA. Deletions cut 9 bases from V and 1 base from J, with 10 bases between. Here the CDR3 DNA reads TGTGCCAGTTCACAGAGGAGCAATCAGCCCCAGCATTTT. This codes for CASSQRSNQPQHF.

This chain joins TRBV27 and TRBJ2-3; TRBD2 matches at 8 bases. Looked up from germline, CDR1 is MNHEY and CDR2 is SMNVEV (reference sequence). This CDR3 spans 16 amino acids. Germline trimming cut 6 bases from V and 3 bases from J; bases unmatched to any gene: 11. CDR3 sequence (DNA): TGTGCCAGCAGCCAGAACACACGACTAGCGACAGATACGCAGTATTTT. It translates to CASSQNTRLATDTQYF.

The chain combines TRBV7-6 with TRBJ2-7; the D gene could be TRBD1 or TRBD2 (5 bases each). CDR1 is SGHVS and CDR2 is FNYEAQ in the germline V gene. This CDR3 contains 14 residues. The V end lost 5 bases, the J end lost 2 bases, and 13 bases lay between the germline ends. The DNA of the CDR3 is TGTGCCAGCAGCCCCGTGGGGGTTACCTACGAGCAGTACTTC. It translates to CASSPVGVTYEQYF.

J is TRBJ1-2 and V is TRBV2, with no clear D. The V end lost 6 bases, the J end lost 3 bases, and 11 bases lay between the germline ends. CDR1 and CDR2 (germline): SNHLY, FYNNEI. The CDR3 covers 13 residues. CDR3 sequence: CASRGPGDYGYTF. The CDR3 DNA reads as TGTGCCAGCAGGGGCCCTGGAGACTATGGCTACACCTTC.

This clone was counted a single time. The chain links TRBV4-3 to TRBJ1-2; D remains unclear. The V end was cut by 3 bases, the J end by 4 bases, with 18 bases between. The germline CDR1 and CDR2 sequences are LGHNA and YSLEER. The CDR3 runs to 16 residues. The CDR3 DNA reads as TGCGCCAGCAGCCAGAGCGACGCCGCCTACCTCTATGGCTACACCTTC. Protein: CASSQSDAAYLYGYTF.

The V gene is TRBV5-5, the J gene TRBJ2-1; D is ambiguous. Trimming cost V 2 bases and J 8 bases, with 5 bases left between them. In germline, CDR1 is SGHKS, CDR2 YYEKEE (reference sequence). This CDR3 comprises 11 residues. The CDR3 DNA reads TGTGCCAGCAGCTTTTTTTATGAGCAGTTCTTC. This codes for CASSFFYEQFF.

The CDR3 DNA is TGTGCCAGCAGCTTAGAGGCCGGGACAGATCACTACGAGCAGTACTTC. Protein product: CASSLEAGTDHYEQYF. The V and J genes are TRBV7-9 and TRBJ2-7; TRBD1 aligns across 7 bases. Trimming at V came to 1 base and at J to 3 bases, leaving 9 bases not matched to a gene. The CDR3 is 16 residues long. The V gene's germline CDR1 is SEHNR and CDR2 FQNEAQ (reference sequence).

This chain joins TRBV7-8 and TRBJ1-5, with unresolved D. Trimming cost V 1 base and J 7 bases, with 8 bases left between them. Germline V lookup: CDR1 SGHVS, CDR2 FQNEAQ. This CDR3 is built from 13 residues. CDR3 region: CASSLGAVQPQHF. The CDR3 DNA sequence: TGTGCCAGCAGCTTAGGGGCTGTCCAGCCCCAGCATTTT.

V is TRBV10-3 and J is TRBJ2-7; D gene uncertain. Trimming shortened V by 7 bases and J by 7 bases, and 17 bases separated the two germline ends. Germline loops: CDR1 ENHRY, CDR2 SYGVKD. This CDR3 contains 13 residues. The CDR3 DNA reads TGTGCCATCAAGGTTTCGGGCGGAGAAGAGCAGTACTTC. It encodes CAIKVSGGEEQYF.

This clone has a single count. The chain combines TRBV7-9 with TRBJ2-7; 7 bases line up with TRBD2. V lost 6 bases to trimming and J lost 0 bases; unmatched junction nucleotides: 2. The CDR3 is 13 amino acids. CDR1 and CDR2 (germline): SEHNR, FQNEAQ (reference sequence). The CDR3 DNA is TGTGCCAGCAGGCGGGGGAGCTCCTACGAGCAGTACTTC. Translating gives CASRRGSSYEQYF. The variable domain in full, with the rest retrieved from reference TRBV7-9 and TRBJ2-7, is DTGVSQNPRHKITKRGQNVTFRCDPISEHNRLYWYRQTLGQGPEFLTYFQNEAQLEKSRLLSDRFSAERPKGSFSTLEIQRTEQGDSAMYLCASRRGSSYEQYFGPGTRLTVT.

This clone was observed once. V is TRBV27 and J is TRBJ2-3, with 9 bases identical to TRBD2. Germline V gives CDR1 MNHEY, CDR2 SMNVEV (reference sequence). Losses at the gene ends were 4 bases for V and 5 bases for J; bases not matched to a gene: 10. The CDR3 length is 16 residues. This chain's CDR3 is CASSSILAGPLDTQYF. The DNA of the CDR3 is TGTGCCAGCAGTTCCATCCTAGCGGGACCCTTAGATACGCAGTATTTT.

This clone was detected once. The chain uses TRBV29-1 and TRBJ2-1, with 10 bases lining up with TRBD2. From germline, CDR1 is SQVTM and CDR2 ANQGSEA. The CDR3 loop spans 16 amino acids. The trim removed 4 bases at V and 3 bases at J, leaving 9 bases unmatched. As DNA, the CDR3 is TGCAGCGTTGTGGGGGTAGCGGGAGGCTTCTACAATGAGCAGTTCTTC. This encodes CSVVGVAGGFYNEQFF.

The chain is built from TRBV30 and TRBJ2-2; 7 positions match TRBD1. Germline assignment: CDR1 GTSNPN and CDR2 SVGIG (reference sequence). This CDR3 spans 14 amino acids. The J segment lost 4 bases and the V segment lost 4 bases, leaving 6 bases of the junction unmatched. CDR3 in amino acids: CAWTNPGGTGELFF. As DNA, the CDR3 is TGTGCCTGGACCAACCCAGGGGGCACCGGGGAGCTGTTTTTT.

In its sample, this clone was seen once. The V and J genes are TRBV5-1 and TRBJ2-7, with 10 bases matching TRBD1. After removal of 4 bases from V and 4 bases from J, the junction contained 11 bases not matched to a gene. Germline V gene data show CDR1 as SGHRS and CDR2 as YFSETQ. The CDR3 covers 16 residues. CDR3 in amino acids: CASSIPGQGTNYEQYF. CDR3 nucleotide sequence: TGCGCCAGCAGCATACCGGGACAGGGGACGAATTACGAGCAGTACTTC. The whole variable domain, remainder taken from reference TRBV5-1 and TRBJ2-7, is KAGVTQTPRYLIKTRGQQVTLSCSPISGHRSVSWYQQTPGQGLQFLFEYFSETQRNKGNFPGRFSGRQFSNSRSEMNVSTLELGDSALYLCASSIPGQGTNYEQYFGPGTRLTVT.

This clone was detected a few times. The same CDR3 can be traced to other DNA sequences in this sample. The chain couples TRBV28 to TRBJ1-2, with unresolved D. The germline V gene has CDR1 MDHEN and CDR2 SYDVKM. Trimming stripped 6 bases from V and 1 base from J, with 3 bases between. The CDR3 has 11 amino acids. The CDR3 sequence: CASSRNYGYTF. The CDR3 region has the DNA TGTGCCAGCAGCCGTAACTATGGCTACACCTTC.

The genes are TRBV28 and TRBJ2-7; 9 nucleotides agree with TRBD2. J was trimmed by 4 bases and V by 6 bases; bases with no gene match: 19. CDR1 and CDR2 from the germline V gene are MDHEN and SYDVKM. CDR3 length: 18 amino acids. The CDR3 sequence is CASSFGWFLAGALYEQYF. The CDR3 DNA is TGTGCCAGCAGCTTCGGGTGGTTTTTAGCGGGAGCACTTTACGAGCAGTACTTC.

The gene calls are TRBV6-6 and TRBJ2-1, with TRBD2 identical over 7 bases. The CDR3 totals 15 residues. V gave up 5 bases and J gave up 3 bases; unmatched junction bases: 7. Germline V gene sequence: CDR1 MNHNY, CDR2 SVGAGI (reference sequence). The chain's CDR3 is CASSASGRSYNEQFF. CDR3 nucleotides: TGTGCCAGCAGTGCTAGCGGCAGAAGCTACAATGAGCAGTTCTTC.

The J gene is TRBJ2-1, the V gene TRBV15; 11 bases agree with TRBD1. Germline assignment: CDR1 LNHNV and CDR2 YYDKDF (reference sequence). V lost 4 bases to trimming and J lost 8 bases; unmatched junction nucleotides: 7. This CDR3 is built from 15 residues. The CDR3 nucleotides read TGTGCCACCAGCATAAAGGACAGGGGGCTCGATGAGCAGTTCTTC. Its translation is CATSIKDRGLDEQFF.

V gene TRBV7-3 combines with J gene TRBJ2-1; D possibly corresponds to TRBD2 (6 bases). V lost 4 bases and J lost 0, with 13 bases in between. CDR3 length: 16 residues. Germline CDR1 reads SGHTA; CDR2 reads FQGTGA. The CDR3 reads CASSSLADLSYNEQFF. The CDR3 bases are TGTGCCAGCAGCTCGTTAGCGGACCTCTCCTACAATGAGCAGTTCTTC.